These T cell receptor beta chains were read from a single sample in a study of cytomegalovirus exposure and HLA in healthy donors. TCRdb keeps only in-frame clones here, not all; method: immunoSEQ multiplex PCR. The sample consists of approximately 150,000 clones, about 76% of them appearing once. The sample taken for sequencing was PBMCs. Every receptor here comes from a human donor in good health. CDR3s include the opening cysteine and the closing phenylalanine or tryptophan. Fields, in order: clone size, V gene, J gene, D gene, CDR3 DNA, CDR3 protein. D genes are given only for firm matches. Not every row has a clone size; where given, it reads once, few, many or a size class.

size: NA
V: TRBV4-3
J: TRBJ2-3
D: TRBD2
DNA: TGCGCCAGCAGCCAAGATTTTTCGCTAGCGGACCTAGATACGCAGTATTTT
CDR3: CASSQDFSLADLDTQYF

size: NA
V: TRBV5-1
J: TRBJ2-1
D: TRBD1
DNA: TGCGCCAGCAGCTCAGGACAGGGCAATGAGCAGTTCTTC
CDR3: CASSSGQGNEQFF

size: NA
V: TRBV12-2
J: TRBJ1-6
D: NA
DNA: TGTGCAAGTCGTTTCTGGCCTCCACCCAATTCACCCCTCCACTTT
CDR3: CASRFWPPPNSPLHF

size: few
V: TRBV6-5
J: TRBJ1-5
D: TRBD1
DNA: TGTGCCAGCAGCCGAGGGACAGGGGGAGATCAGCCCCAGCATTTT
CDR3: CASSRGTGGDQPQHF

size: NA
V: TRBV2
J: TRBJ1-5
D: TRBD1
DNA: TGTGCCAGCAGTGCAGAACAGGGGGAAATTCAGCCCCAGCATTTT
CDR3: CASSAEQGEIQPQHF

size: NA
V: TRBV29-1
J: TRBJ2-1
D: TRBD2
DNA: TGCAGCGTTGGTGGAGCGGGAGGGGGCTTTTACAATGAGCAGTTCTTC
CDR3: CSVGGAGGGFYNEQFF

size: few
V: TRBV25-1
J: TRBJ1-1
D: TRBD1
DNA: TGTGCCAGCAGTGGGTTCAACGACAGGGGCGCCCTGAACACTGAAGCTTTCTTT
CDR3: CASSGFNDRGALNTEAFF

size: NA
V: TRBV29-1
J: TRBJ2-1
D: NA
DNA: TGCAGCGTTGGACGTCAGGGATGTGAGCAGTTCTTC
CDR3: CSVGRQGCEQFF

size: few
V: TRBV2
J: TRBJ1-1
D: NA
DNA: TGTGCCAGCAGTCCCACAGGTGCTGGGGCTTTCTTT
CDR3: CASSPTGAGAFF

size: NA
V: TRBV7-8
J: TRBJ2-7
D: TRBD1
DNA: TGTGCCAGCAGCTTAGTTGGGGAAGGGGGCGACGAGCAGTACTTC
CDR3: CASSLVGEGGDEQYF

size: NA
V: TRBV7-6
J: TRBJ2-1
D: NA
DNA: TGTGCCAGCAGCTTAGTATGGACAGCCTACAATGAGCAGTTCTTC
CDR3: CASSLVWTAYNEQFF

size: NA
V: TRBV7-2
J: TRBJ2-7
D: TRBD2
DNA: TGTGCCAGCAGCCCCGGAGGCGGGGGCTCCTACGAGCAGTACTTC
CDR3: CASSPGGGGSYEQYF

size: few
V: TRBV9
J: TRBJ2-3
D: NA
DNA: TGTGCCAGCAGCGATGGGCAGCTCACAGATACGCAGTATTTT
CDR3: CASSDGQLTDTQYF

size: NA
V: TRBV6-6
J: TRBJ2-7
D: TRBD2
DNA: TGTGCCAGCAGTCCCGGGACTAGTTGGGACGAGCAGTACTTC
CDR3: CASSPGTSWDEQYF

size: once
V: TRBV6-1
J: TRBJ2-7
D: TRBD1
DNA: TGTGCCAGCAGTGACCTCCGGACAGGGGGCACCCCACCCTACTACGAGCAGTACTTC
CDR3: CASSDLRTGGTPPYYEQYF

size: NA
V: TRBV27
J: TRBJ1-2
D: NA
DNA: TGTGCCAGCCCCCCAGGACAGATGAACTATGGCTACACCTTC
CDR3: CASPPGQMNYGYTF

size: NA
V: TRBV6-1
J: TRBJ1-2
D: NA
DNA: TGTGCCAGCAGTGAAGACAGCACTAACTATGGCTACACCTTC
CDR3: CASSEDSTNYGYTF

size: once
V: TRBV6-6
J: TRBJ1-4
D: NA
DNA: TGTGCCAGCAGTTACGAGGTTATGAATGAAAAACTGTTTTTT
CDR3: CASSYEVMNEKLFF

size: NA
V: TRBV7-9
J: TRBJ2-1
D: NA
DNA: TGTGCCAGCAGCGGAGGAACAAATGAGCAGTTCTTC
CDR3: CASSGGTNEQFF

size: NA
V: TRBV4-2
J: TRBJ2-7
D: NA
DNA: TGTGCCAGCAGCCAATCTGGGACACAGTCCTACGAGCAGTACTTC
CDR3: CASSQSGTQSYEQYF

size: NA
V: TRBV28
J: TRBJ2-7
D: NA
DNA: TGTGCCAGCAGTTTAATCACTAATCAGTACGAGCAGTACTTC
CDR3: CASSLITNQYEQYF

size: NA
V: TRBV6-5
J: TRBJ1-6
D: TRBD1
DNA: TGTGCCAGCCGTCGGACAGGGAGTTCACCCCTCCACTTT
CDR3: CASRRTGSSPLHF

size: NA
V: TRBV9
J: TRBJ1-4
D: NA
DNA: TGTGCCAGCAGCGCGGACAGCAGTAATGAAAAACTGTTTTTT
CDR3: CASSADSSNEKLFF

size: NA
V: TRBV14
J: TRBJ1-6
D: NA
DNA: TGTGCCAGCAGCCAAAGGCTCGCAGGCCTAAATTCACCCCTCCACTTT
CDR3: CASSQRLAGLNSPLHF

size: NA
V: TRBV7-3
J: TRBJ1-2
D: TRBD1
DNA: TGTGCCAGCAGCTTAGGGACAGGATATGGCTACACCTTC
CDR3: CASSLGTGYGYTF

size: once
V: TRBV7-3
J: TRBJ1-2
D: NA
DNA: TGTGCCAGCAGCTTACAGTCCGGGAATGGCTACACCTTC
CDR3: CASSLQSGNGYTF

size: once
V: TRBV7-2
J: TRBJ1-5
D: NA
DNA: TGTGCCAGCAGCGTTAACAGGAACCTCAATCAGCCCCAGCATTTT
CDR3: CASSVNRNLNQPQHF

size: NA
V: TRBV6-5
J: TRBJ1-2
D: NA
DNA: TGTGCAACGACCGCTACAGAGTGGAATGGCTACACCTTC
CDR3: CATTATEWNGYTF

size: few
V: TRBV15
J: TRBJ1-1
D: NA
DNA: TGTGCCACCAGCCGGGGGGGTGAAGCTTTCTTT
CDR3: CATSRGGEAFF

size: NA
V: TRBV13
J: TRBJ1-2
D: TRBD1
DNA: TGTGCCAGCAGCCCGAGACAGGGGCCAGACACCTTC
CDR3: CASSPRQGPDTF

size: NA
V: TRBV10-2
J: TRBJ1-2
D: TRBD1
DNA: TGCGCCAGCAGTGACCCGACAGGGCTGAGCTATGGCTACACCTTC
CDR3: CASSDPTGLSYGYTF

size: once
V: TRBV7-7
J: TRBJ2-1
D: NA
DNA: TGTGCCAGCAGCTTACTGGGGGCGCGCGGTGAGCAGTTCTTC
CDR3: CASSLLGARGEQFF

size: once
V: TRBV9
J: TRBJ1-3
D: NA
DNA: TGTGCCAGCAGCGCAACAGGGATGGGAGGAAACACCATATATTTT
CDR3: CASSATGMGGNTIYF

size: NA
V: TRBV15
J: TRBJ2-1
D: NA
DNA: TGTGCCACCAGCAGAGACGGAGGAGCCTACAATGAGCAGTTCTTC
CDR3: CATSRDGGAYNEQFF

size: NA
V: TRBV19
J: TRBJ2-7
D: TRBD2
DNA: TGTGCCAGTAGTATCCGGGAGGGGGCCTACGAGCAGTACTTC
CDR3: CASSIREGAYEQYF

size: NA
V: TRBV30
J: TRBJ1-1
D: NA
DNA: TGTGCCTGGAGTGTCCGAGTTGAAGCTTTCTTT
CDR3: CAWSVRVEAFF

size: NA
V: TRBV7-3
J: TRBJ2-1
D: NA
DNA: TGTGCCAGCAGCTTAACAGAACTAGCTTTCATCGGCAATGAGCAGTTCTTC
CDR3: CASSLTELAFIGNEQFF

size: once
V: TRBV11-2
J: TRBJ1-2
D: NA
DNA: TGTGCCAGCAGCTTCAGCACAGGTCCGAACTATGGCTACACCTTC
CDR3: CASSFSTGPNYGYTF

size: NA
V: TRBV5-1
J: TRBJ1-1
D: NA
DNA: TGCGCCAGCAGCTTTGGACAGAACACTGAAGCTTTCTTT
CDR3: CASSFGQNTEAFF

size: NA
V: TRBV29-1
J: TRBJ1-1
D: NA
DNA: TGCAGCGTCGCAGGGTTTCCTGAAGCTTTCTTT
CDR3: CSVAGFPEAFF

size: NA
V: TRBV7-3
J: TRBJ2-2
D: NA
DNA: TGTGCCAGCAGCTTAATTCCGGGCACCGGGGAGCTGTTTTTT
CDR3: CASSLIPGTGELFF

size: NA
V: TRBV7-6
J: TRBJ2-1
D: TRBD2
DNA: TGTGCCAGCAGCTATTATAGCGGGTTGAACTACAATGAGCAGTTCTTC
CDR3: CASSYYSGLNYNEQFF

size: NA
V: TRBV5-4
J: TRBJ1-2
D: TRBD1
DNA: TGTGCCAGCAGCGACGGACAGGCCTATGGCTACACCTTC
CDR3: CASSDGQAYGYTF

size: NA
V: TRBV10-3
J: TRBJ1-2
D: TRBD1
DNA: TGTGCCATCACCCGCCTTGGACCCGGGACAGGCTGGGAGGGCTACACCTTC
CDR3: CAITRLGPGTGWEGYTF

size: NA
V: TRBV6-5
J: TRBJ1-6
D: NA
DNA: TGTGCCAGCAAGTTGGGTCAGGGGTATTCACCCCTCCACTTT
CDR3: CASKLGQGYSPLHF

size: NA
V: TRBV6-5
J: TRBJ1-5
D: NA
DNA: TGTGCCACCAAATTACAGGGTCTTAGCAATCAGCCCCAGCATTTT
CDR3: CATKLQGLSNQPQHF

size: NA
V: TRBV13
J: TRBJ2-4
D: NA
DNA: TGTGCCAGCAGCCCTCACTCACCCGTTAAAAACATTCAGTACTTC
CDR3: CASSPHSPVKNIQYF

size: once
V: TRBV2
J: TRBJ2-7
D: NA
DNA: TGTGCCAGCGGTAAGGACATCCGCTTCTCCTACGAGCAGTACTTC
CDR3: CASGKDIRFSYEQYF

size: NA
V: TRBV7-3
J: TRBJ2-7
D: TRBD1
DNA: TGTGCCAGCACCTTTTATAACTTCGGGCAGGGGGCGGGCGAGCAGTACTTC
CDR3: CASTFYNFGQGAGEQYF

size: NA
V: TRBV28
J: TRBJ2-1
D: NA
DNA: TGTGCCAGCAATGATGAGGGTTTCAATGAGCAGTTCTTC
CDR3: CASNDEGFNEQFF

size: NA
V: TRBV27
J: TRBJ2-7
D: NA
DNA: TGTGCCAGCAGGCGCTCCCCTGCTGGCGGGCAGTACTTC
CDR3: CASRRSPAGGQYF